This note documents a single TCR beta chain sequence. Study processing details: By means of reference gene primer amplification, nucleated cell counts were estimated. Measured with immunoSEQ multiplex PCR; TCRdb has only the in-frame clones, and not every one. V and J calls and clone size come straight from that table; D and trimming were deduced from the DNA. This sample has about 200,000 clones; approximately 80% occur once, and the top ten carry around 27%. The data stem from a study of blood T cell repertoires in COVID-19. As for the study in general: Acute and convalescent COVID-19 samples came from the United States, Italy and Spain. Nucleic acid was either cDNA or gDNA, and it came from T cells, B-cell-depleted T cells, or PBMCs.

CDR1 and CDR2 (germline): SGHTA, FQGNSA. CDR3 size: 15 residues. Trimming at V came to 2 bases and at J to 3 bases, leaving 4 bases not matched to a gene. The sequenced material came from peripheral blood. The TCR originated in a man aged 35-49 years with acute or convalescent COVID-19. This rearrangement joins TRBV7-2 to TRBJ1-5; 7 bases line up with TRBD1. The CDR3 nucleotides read TGTGCCAGCAGCTTATACAGGGGCTCCAATCAGCCCCAGCATTTT. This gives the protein CASSLYRGSNQPQHF.